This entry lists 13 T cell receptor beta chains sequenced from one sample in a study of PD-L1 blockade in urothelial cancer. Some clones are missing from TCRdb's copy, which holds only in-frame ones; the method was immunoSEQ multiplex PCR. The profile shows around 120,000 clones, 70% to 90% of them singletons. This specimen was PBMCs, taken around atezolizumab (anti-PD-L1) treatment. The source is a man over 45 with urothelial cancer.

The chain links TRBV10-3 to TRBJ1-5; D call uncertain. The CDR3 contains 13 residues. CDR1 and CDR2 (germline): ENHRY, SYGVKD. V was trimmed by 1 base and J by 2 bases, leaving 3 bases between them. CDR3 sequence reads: CAISEFGNQPQHF. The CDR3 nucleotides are TGTGCCATCAGTGAGTTCGGCAATCAGCCCCAGCATTTT.

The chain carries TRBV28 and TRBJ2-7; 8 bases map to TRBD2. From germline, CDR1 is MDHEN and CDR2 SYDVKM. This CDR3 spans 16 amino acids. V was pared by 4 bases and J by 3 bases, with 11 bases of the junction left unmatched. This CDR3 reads CASSSRGGRPHYEQYF. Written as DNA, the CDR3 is TGTGCCAGCAGTTCTCGAGGCGGGAGGCCCCACTACGAGCAGTACTTC.

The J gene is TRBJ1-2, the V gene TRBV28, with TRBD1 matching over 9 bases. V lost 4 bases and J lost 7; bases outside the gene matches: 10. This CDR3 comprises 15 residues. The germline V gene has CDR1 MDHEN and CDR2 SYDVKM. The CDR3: CASSSTGTGTRGYTF. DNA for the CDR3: TGTGCCAGCAGTTCAACCGGGACAGGGACTCGTGGCTACACCTTC.

CDR3 amino acids: CASSRSDREYQPQHF. The DNA for the CDR3 is TGTGCCAGCAGCCGATCAGACAGGGAGTATCAGCCCCAGCATTTT. V gene TRBV27 combines with J gene TRBJ1-5; 7 positions match TRBD1. Trimming took 6 bases from V and 5 from J; bases not matched to a gene: 10. The CDR3 is 15 amino acids. Germline CDR1 is MNHEY and CDR2 is SMNVEV (reference sequence).

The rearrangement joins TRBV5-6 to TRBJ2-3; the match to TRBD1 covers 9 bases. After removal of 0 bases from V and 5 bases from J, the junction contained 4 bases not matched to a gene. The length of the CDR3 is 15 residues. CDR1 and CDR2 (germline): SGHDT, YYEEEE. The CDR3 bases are TGTGCCAGCAGCTTGGCAACAGGGGGCGAAGATACGCAGTATTTT. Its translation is CASSLATGGEDTQYF. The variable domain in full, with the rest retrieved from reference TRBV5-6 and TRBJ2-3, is DAGVTQSPTHLIKTRGQQVTLRCSPKSGHDTVSWYQQALGQGPQFIFQYYEEEERQRGNFPDRFSGHQFPNYSSELNVNALLLGDSALYLCASSLATGGEDTQYFGPGTRLTVL.

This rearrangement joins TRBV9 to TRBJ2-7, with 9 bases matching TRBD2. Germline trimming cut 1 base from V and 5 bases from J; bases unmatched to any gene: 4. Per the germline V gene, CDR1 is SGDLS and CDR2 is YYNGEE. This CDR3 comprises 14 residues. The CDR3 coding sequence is TGTGCCAGCAGCGTACGGCGGGAGGGCGACGAGCAGTACTTC. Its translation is CASSVRREGDEQYF. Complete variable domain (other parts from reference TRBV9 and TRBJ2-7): DSGVTQTPKHLITATGQRVTLRCSPRSGDLSVYWYQQSLDQGLQFLIQYYNGEERAKGNILERFSAQQFPDLHSELNLSSLELGDSALYFCASSVRREGDEQYFGPGTRLTVT.

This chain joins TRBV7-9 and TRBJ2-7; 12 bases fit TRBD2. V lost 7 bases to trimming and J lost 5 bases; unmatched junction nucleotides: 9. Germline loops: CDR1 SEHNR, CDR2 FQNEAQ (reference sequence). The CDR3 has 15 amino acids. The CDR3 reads CASTRLAGVSNEQYF. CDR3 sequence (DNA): TGTGCCAGCACGCGACTAGCGGGAGTGAGCAACGAGCAGTACTTC.

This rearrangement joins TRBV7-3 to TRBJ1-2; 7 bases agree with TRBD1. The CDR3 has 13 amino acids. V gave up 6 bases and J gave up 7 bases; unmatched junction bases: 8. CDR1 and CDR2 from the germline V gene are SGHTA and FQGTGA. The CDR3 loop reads CASRATGVGGYTF. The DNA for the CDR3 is TGTGCCAGCAGGGCTACAGGGGTAGGTGGCTACACCTTC.

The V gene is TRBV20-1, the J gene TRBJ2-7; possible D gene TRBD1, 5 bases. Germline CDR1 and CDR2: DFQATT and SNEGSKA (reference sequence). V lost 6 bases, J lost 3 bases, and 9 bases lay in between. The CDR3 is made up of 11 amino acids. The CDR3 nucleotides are TGCAGTGCCAAGGACAACTACGAGCAGTACTTC. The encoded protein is CSAKDNYEQYF.

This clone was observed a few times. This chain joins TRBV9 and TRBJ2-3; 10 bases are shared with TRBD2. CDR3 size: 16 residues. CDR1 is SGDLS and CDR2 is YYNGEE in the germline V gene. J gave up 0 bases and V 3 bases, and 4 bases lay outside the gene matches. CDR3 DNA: TGTGCCAGCAGCGCCCGACTAGCGGGCAGCACAGATACGCAGTATTTT. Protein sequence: CASSARLAGSTDTQYF. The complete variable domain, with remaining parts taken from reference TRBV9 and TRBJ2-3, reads DSGVTQTPKHLITATGQRVTLRCSPRSGDLSVYWYQQSLDQGLQFLIQYYNGEERAKGNILERFSAQQFPDLHSELNLSSLELGDSALYFCASSARLAGSTDTQYFGPGTRLTVL.

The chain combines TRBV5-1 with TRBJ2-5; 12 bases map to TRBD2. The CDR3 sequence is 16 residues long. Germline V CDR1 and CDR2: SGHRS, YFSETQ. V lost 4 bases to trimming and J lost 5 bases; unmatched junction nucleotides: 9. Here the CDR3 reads CASSPATSGSGETQYF. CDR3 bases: TGCGCCAGCAGCCCAGCGACTAGCGGGAGCGGGGAGACCCAGTACTTC.

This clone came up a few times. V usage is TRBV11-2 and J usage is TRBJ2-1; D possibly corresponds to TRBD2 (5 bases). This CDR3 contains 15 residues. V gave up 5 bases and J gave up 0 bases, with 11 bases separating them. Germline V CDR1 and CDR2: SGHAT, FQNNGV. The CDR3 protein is CASSPSFGSYNEQFF. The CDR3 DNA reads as TGTGCCAGCAGCCCTAGCTTTGGCTCCTACAATGAGCAGTTCTTC.

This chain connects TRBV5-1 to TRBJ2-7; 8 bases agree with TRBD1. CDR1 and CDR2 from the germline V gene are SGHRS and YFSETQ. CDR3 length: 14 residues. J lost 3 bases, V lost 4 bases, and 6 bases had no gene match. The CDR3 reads CASSGQGKGYEQYF. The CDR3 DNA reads TGCGCCAGCAGCGGACAGGGTAAAGGCTACGAGCAGTACTTC.